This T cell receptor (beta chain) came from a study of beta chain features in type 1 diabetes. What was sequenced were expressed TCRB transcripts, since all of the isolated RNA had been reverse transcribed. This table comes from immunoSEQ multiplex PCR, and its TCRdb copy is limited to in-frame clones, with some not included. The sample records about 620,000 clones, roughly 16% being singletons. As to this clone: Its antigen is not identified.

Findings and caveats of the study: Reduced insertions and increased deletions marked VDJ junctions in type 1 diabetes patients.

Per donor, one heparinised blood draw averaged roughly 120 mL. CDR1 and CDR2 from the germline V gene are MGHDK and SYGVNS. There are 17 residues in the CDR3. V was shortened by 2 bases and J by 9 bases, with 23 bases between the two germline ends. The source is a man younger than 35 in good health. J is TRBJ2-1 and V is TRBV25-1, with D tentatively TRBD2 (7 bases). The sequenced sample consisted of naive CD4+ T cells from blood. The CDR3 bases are TGTGCCAGCAGTGAAAGGAGGGGCCTTACGGGGGGCCTTGAGCAGTTCTTC. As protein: CASSERRGLTGGLEQFF.